This T cell receptor (beta chain) was sequenced for a study of tumour-infiltrating T cells in Burkitt lymphoma. Overall study context: Productive clonality predicted overall and progression-free survival.

Profiled with immunoSEQ multiplex PCR; TCRdb holds only in-frame clones, not every one. The sample carries 4,500 to 6,500 clones, approximately 10% recorded once. The CDR3 loop spans 13 amino acids. Trimming left V 7 bases short and J 8 bases short, with 12 bases between. Germline CDR1 and CDR2: MNHNS and SASEGT. The TCR comes from a human donor with diffuse large B-cell lymphoma. Sequencing was done on a sample of tumor tissue. This rearrangement joins TRBV6-1 to TRBJ1-6, with D hard to call. Here the CDR3 DNA reads TGTGCCAGCATGGAGGGTAGGGATTCACCCCTCCACTTT. It translates to CASMEGRDSPLHF.